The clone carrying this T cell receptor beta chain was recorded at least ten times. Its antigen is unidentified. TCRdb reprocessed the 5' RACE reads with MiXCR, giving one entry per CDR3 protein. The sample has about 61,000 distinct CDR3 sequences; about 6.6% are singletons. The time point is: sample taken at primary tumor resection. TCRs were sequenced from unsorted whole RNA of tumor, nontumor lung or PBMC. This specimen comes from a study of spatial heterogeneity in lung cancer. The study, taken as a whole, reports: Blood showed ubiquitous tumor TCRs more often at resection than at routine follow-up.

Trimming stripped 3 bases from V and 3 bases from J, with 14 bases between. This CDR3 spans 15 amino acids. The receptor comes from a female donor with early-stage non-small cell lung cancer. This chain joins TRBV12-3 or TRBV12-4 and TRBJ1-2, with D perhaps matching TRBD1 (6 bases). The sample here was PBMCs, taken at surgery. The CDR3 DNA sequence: TGTGCCAGCAGTTTCCCGTCAGCAGGGGACTATGGCTACACCTTC. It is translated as CASSFPSAGDYGYTF.